This paragraph covers one TCR beta chain sequence. Its specificity is not known. The sample belongs to a study of T cell responses to AZD1222 COVID-19 vaccine. Whole-study results and caveats: Baseline seropositivity characterized only a handful of AZD1222 recipients. Increases in Spike-specific TCR breadth and depth were seen after two AZD1222 doses. Nearly half of unique spike-specific TCRs reportedly avoided B.1.351 and B.1.1.7 mutated regions. Across the whole spike, CD4 TCRs peaked at regions 160-218 and 743-854.

Germline V gene sequence: CDR1 SGHTA, CDR2 FQGNSA. This CDR3 region has 13 residues. V lost 2 bases and J lost 4, with 6 bases in between. The table came from immunoSEQ multiplex PCR; TCRdb's copy has only in-frame clones and leaves some out. The sample lists about 94,000 clones, 70% to 90% occurring once. The chain employs TRBV7-2 and TRBJ1-3, with D uncertain. The sample in question was peripheral blood, obtained on day 0 of AZD1222 vaccination. The TCR sequence derives from an adult in good health. For the CDR3, the DNA is TGTGCCAGCAGCTTAAATTACGGAAACACCATATATTTT. This encodes CASSLNYGNTIYF. The whole variable domain, filled in from reference TRBV7-2 and TRBJ1-3, reads GAGVSQSPSNKVTEKGKDVELRCDPISGHTALYWYRQSLGQGLEFLIYFQGNSAPDKSGLPSDRFSAERTGGSVSTLTIQRTQQEDSAVYLCASSLNYGNTIYFGEGSWLTVV.